A single sample gave rise to the 22 T cell receptor beta chains below, sequenced in a study of cytomegalovirus exposure and HLA in healthy donors. The study ran its PCR with 60 Vbeta and 13 Jbeta primers. Sequencing used immunoSEQ multiplex PCR; TCRdb keeps in-frame clones, though not all of them. Among 150,000 to 180,000 clones listed, roughly 70% were seen once. Input material: PBMCs. The receptors originated from a man aged 25 to 40 in good health and CMV-seronegative.

The rearrangement links TRBV28 to TRBJ1-4, with 7 bases lining up with TRBD1. The CDR3 is 17 residues long. The germline gives CDR1 MDHEN, CDR2 SYDVKM. The J segment lost 0 bases and the V segment lost 2 bases, leaving 6 bases of the junction unmatched. The CDR3 nucleotides are TGTGCCAGCAGTTTAAGCGGACAGGCCGCAACTAATGAAAAACTGTTTTTT. It translates to CASSLSGQAATNEKLFF.

The chain has TRBV28 and TRBJ2-5; D possibly corresponds to TRBD2 (5 bases). Matching the DNA end better, TRBJ2-7 makes the J call doubtful. Germline V gene lookup returns CDR1 MDHEN and CDR2 SYDVKM. CDR3 length: 12 amino acids. Here the CDR3 reads CATEGSGYEQYF. DNA for the CDR3: TGTGCCACCGAGGGTTCGGGATACGAGCAGTACTTC.

This sequence joins TRBV10-3 and TRBJ1-2; no firm D call. Trimming left V 0 bases short and J 5 bases short, with 10 bases between. The CDR3 extends over 14 amino acids. Germline loops: CDR1 ENHRY, CDR2 SYGVKD. CDR3 amino acids: CAISESGATYGYTF. CDR3 nucleotide sequence: TGTGCCATCAGTGAGTCGGGAGCGACGTATGGCTACACCTTC.

This chain uses TRBV7-9 with TRBJ1-5; D is unresolved. Deletions cut 2 bases from V and 4 bases from J, with 9 bases between. The V gene's germline CDR1 is SEHNR and CDR2 FQNEAQ (reference sequence). This CDR3 contains 14 residues. This CDR3 reads CASSLPEVNQPQHF. For the CDR3, the DNA is TGTGCCAGCAGCTTACCGGAGGTGAATCAGCCCCAGCATTTT.

V usage is TRBV18 and J usage is TRBJ1-1; 7 bases match TRBD1. The CDR3 sequence is 16 residues long. CDR1 and CDR2 from the germline V gene are KGHSH and LQKENI. Losses at the gene ends were 3 bases for V and 5 bases for J; bases not matched to a gene: 12. CDR3 region: CASSPDRAPDRTEAFF. The CDR3 nucleotides are TGTGCCAGCTCACCTGACAGGGCCCCCGACCGAACTGAAGCTTTCTTT.

CDR3 sequence reads: CASSSTGAGTEAFF. In DNA, the CDR3 is TGTGCCAGCAGTTCAACAGGGGCTGGCACTGAAGCTTTCTTT. This chain links TRBV27 with TRBJ1-1, with TRBD1 matching 7 bases. Losses at the gene ends were 4 bases for V and 4 bases for J; bases not matched to a gene: 6. This CDR3 comprises 14 residues. Germline V gene lookup returns CDR1 MNHEY and CDR2 SMNVEV (reference sequence).

The chain has TRBV5-6 and TRBJ2-7; D is ambiguous. This CDR3 is 13 amino acids long. Trimming cost V 0 bases and J 1 base, with 5 bases left between them. Looked up from germline, CDR1 is SGHDT and CDR2 is YYEEEE. The CDR3 DNA is TGTGCCAGCAGCTTGGTCGGGTCCTACGAGCAGTACTTC. Translation: CASSLVGSYEQYF.

The J gene is TRBJ1-5, the V gene TRBV19, with D possibly TRBD1 on 5 matching bases. Trimming left V 7 bases short and J 3 bases short, with 13 bases between. The CDR3 contains 14 residues. CDR1 LNHDA and CDR2 SQIVND come from the germline V gene (reference sequence). The CDR3 here is CASINPGNNQPQHF. The CDR3 nucleotides read TGTGCCAGTATAAATCCAGGGAACAATCAGCCCCAGCATTTT.

This chain connects TRBV2 to TRBJ1-4; TRBD1 agrees at 7 bases. The germline V gene has CDR1 SNHLY and CDR2 FYNNEI. This CDR3 is built from 15 residues. Germline trimming cut 6 bases from V and 6 bases from J; bases unmatched to any gene: 10. The DNA of the CDR3 is TGTGCCAGCAGCCTAGACAGGGCCGGAGATGAAAAACTGTTTTTT. Its protein product is CASSLDRAGDEKLFF.

The chain recombines TRBV15 with TRBJ2-1, with a weak D call TRBD2 (6 bases). Germline CDR1 LNHNV, CDR2 YYDKDF (reference sequence). This CDR3 comprises 15 residues. V dropped 1 base and J dropped 1 base, with 8 bases sitting between them. The CDR3 sequence: CATSRVGRSYNEQFF. In DNA form, the CDR3 reads TGTGCCACCAGCAGAGTAGGGAGGTCCTACAATGAGCAGTTCTTC.

The rearrangement joins TRBV7-2 to TRBJ1-2; tentatively, D is TRBD1 (6 bases). Germline-derived CDR1 and CDR2 are SGHTA and FQGNSA. The germline V and J ends were trimmed by 2 bases and 2 bases, with 6 bases remaining between them. The CDR3 has 13 residues. Here the CDR3 reads CASSLQGNYGYTF. CDR3 DNA: TGTGCCAGCAGCTTACAGGGGAACTATGGCTACACCTTC.

The chain combines TRBV30 with TRBJ2-7; D may be TRBD1 (6 bases). There are 10 residues in the CDR3. CDR1 and CDR2 from the germline V gene are GTSNPN and SVGIG (reference sequence). The germline V and J ends were trimmed by 7 bases and 5 bases, with 9 bases remaining between them. CDR3 nucleotides: TGTGCCTTACAGGGCGACGAGCAGTACTTC. Translation: CALQGDEQYF.

This rearrangement joins TRBV4-2 to TRBJ1-5; D might be TRBD1 (5 bases). V gave up 1 base and J gave up 6 bases, with 16 bases separating them. Germline V gene lookup returns CDR1 LGHNA and CDR2 YNFKEQ. CDR3 size: 16 residues. CDR3: CASSQGTPRVRQPQHF. The DNA of the CDR3 is TGTGCCAGCAGCCAAGGGACCCCCAGGGTCCGTCAGCCCCAGCATTTT.

The rearrangement links TRBV2 to TRBJ2-1, with D perhaps TRBD1 (5 bases). This CDR3 contains 12 residues. Per the germline V gene, CDR1 is SNHLY and CDR2 is FYNNEI. The V end was cut by 7 bases, the J end by 6 bases, with 10 bases between. The CDR3: CASINTGNEQFF. As DNA, the CDR3 is TGTGCCAGCATCAACACAGGCAATGAGCAGTTCTTC.

CDR3 region: CSVDGTYMNTEAFF. The CDR3, as DNA: TGCAGCGTTGATGGGACATATATGAACACTGAAGCTTTCTTT. This chain links TRBV29-1 with TRBJ1-1, with D perhaps TRBD1 (6 bases). CDR3 size: 14 residues. The V gene's germline CDR1 is SQVTM and CDR2 ANQGSEA. Trimming shortened V by 3 bases and J by 0 bases, and 11 bases separated the two germline ends. Filled out from reference TRBV29-1 and TRBJ1-1, the complete variable domain reads SAVISQKPSRDICQRGTSLTIQCQVDSQVTMMFWYRQQPGQSLTLIATANQGSEATYESGFVIDKFPISRPNLTFSTLTVSNMSPEDSSIYLCSVDGTYMNTEAFFGQGTRLTVV.

This clone has just a few counts. The chain has TRBV28 and TRBJ2-5, with 8 bases matching TRBD1. After removal of 10 bases from V and 2 bases from J, the junction contained 12 bases not matched to a gene. Germline V gives CDR1 MDHEN, CDR2 SYDVKM. The CDR3 length is 15 residues. The CDR3 sequence: CATLVLHRGQETQYF. In DNA form, the CDR3 reads TGTGCCACCCTAGTACTACACAGGGGGCAAGAGACCCAGTACTTC. Full variable domain (missing parts from reference TRBV28 and TRBJ2-5): DVKVTQSSRYLVKRTGEKVFLECVQDMDHENMFWYRQDPGLGLRLIYFSYDVKMKEKGDIPEGYSVSREKKERFSLILESASTNQTSMYLCATLVLHRGQETQYFGPGTRLLVL.

This rearrangement joins TRBV7-2 to TRBJ2-3, with D possibly being TRBD1 (5 bases). Trimming removed 1 base from V and 4 bases from J, with 9 bases in between. Per germline, CDR1 SGHTA and CDR2 FQGNSA. This CDR3 region has 14 residues. In DNA, the CDR3 is TGTGCCAGCAGCTTAGACAGGTTGTCAGATACGCAGTATTTT. This encodes CASSLDRLSDTQYF.

The rearrangement uses TRBV7-2 and TRBJ2-5, with 8 bases that match TRBD2. V lost 5 bases to trimming and J lost 5 bases; unmatched junction nucleotides: 13. The CDR3 extends over 16 amino acids. CDR1 is SGHTA and CDR2 is FQGNSA in the germline V gene. CDR3 DNA sequence: TGTGCCAGCAGCAGAAGCCGGGGGGGCCAGGGGGAGACCCAGTACTTC. Its translation is CASSRSRGGQGETQYF.

The rearrangement joins TRBV5-1 to TRBJ1-2; a possible D gene is TRBD1 (6 bases). The CDR3 extends over 14 amino acids. Germline V gene lookup returns CDR1 SGHRS and CDR2 YFSETQ. V was clipped by 3 bases and J by 7 bases, with 16 bases between them. CDR3 sequence (DNA): TGCGCCAGCAGCTCGGGTCCGGTGGGGGCTGGCTACACCTTC. This gives the protein CASSSGPVGAGYTF.

This clone was found a few times. V is TRBV10-3 and J is TRBJ1-1, with 8 bases identical to TRBD1. This CDR3 contains 16 residues. Germline CDR1 reads ENHRY; CDR2 reads SYGVKD. With 6 bases clipped from V and 0 bases from J, the junction kept 9 bases outside the gene matches. The chain's CDR3 is CAISALRQGLNTEAFF. The DNA of the CDR3 is TGTGCCATCAGCGCACTAAGACAGGGGCTGAACACTGAAGCTTTCTTT.

V gene TRBV4-3 combines with J gene TRBJ2-2; D is unresolved. Germline assignment: CDR1 LGHNA and CDR2 YSLEER. The V end was cut by 8 bases, the J end by 0 bases, with 10 bases between. CDR3 length equals 14 residues. The CDR3 DNA sequence: TGCGCCAGCGGAGAGTCCCCGAACACCGGGGAGCTGTTTTTT. This encodes CASGESPNTGELFF.

This chain links TRBV7-8 with TRBJ1-1, with D uncertain. V was trimmed by 1 base and J by 0 bases, leaving 6 bases between them. Germline CDR1 and CDR2: SGHVS and FQNEAQ. The CDR3 length is 14 residues. The CDR3 region is CASSLGVVNTEAFF. The CDR3 DNA follows: TGTGCCAGCAGCTTAGGAGTAGTGAACACTGAAGCTTTCTTT.